This TCR beta chain was recorded in a study of blood T cell repertoires in COVID-19. Germline lookup yields CDR1 SGHNT and CDR2 YENEEA. V lost 1 base and J 0 bases, leaving 8 bases between the germline ends. The CDR3 contains 15 residues. Original processing methods: Reference gene primer amplification in the assay estimated nucleated cell counts. Measured with immunoSEQ multiplex PCR; TCRdb has only the in-frame clones, and not every one. Clonal size and the V and J genes are those of that table, whereas D and trimming came from the DNA. Here the sample spans 40,000 to 55,000 clones, roughly 87% being singletons.

The chain uses TRBV11-3 and TRBJ2-3; a possible D gene is TRBD2 (6 bases). The clonotype was recovered from a woman older than 75 with acute or convalescent COVID-19. Sequencing used peripheral blood. The CDR3 region has the DNA TGTGCCAGCAGCTTAGGGGGAGGTAGCACAGATACGCAGTATTTT. Translating it yields CASSLGGGSTDTQYF.